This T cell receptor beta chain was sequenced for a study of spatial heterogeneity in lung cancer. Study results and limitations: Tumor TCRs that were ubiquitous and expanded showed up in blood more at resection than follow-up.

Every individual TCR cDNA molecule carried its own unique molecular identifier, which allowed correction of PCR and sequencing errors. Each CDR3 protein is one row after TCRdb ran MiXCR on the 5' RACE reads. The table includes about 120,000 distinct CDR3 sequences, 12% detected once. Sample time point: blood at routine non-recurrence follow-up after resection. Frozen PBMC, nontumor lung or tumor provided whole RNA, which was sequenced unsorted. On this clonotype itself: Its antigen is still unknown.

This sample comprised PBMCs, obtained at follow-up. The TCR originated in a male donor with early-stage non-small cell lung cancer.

In DNA form, the CDR3 reads TGCGCCAGCAGCACCCAGGGGTTCGACACTGAAGCTTTCTTT. The encoded protein is CASSTQGFDTEAFF. The V and J genes are TRBV5-1 and TRBJ1-1; perhaps TRBD1 as D (6 bases). The V end lost 4 bases, the J end lost 3 bases, and 13 bases lay between the germline ends. The V gene's germline CDR1 is SGHRS and CDR2 YFSETQ. The CDR3 runs to 14 residues.